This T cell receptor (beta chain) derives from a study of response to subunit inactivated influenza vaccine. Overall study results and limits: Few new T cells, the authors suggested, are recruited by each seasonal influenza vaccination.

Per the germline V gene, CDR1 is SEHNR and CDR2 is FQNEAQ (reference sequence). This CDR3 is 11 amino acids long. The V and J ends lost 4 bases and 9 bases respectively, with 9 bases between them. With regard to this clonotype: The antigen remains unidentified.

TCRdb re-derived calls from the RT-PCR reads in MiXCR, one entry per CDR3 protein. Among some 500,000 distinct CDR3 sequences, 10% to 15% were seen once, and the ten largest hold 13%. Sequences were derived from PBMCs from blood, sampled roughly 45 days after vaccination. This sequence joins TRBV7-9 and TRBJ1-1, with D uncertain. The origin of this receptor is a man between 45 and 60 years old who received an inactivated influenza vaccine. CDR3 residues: CASSSPTQAFF. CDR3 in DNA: TGTGCCAGCAGCTCCCCAACCCAAGCTTTCTTT.